Presented here are 18 T cell receptor beta chains from one specimen sequenced in a study of cytomegalovirus exposure and HLA in healthy donors. The PCR made use of 60 Vbeta and 13 Jbeta primers. Profiling relied on immunoSEQ multiplex PCR, and the TCRdb table lists in-frame clones only, not all of them. Of 75,000 to 100,000 clones in the sample, around 8% were seen once. The sample comprised PBMCs. The receptor source for this set is a man aged 45-65 years in good health and CMV-seronegative.

This chain connects TRBV28 to TRBJ2-7, with 7 bases identical to TRBD2. Germline V gene sequence: CDR1 MDHEN, CDR2 SYDVKM. J gave up 5 bases and V 4 bases, and 5 bases lay outside the gene matches. The CDR3 has 13 residues. DNA of the CDR3: TGTGCCAGCAGTTATGGACTAGTTAACGAGCAGTACTTC. Translation: CASSYGLVNEQYF.

This chain uses TRBV2 with TRBJ2-3, with 8 bases that match TRBD2. With V trimmed by 4 bases and J by 4 bases, 7 bases remained unmatched. CDR1 is SNHLY, CDR2 FYNNEI, per germline. There are 15 residues in the CDR3. CDR3 loop: CASSGVGGRSDTQYF. The CDR3 DNA reads as TGTGCCAGCAGTGGAGTGGGCGGGAGGTCAGATACGCAGTATTTT.

J is TRBJ2-1 and V is TRBV27; the D gene is possibly TRBD2 (5 bases). The germline gives CDR1 MNHEY, CDR2 SMNVEV (reference sequence). Trimming pared 4 bases from V and 5 bases from J, leaving 6 bases between. The CDR3 extends over 12 amino acids. The CDR3 sequence is CASSSGNNEQFF. CDR3 in DNA: TGTGCCAGCAGTTCCGGGAACAATGAGCAGTTCTTC.

The V and J genes are TRBV15 and TRBJ1-2; no firm D call. Germline CDR1 LNHNV, CDR2 YYDKDF (reference sequence). This CDR3 region has 15 residues. Trimming left V 0 bases short and J 6 bases short, with 14 bases between. The CDR3 protein is CATSRDGPPGNGYTF. CDR3 coding DNA: TGTGCCACCAGCAGAGATGGACCTCCGGGGAATGGCTACACCTTC.

The chain uses TRBV5-1 and TRBJ2-1; tentatively, D is TRBD1 (6 bases). V was shortened by 0 bases and J by 7 bases, with 14 bases between the two germline ends. CDR1 is SGHRS, CDR2 YFSETQ, per germline. The CDR3 covers 15 residues. DNA for the CDR3: TGCGCCAGCAGCTTGGAAGTTGCAGGGGTAAATGAGCAGTTCTTC. Amino acids: CASSLEVAGVNEQFF.

This clone has more than one count but fewer than ten. This rearrangement joins TRBV30 to TRBJ1-2; 8 bases line up with TRBD1. Trimming at V came to 3 bases and at J to 9 bases, leaving 6 bases not matched to a gene. The CDR3 runs 12 residues. Germline CDR1 reads GTSNPN; CDR2 reads SVGIG (reference sequence). The CDR3 sequence: CAWRWTGQSYTF. DNA of the CDR3: TGTGCCTGGAGATGGACAGGGCAGAGCTACACCTTC.

This clone was found a few times. One end of the junction is discordant with germline, which a read error may explain. The chain recombines TRBV7-9 with TRBJ2-1; 12 nucleotides match TRBD2. Germline CDR1 reads SEHNR; CDR2 reads FQNEAQ (reference sequence). The CDR3 length is 15 residues. The chain's CDR3 is CASSLAGGPGNEQFF. CDR3 in DNA: TGTGCCAGCAGCCTAGCGGGGGGGCCGGGCAATGAGCAGTTCTTC.

This clone was observed a handful of times. One end of the junction varies from germline; a read error may be responsible. The V and J genes are TRBV13 and TRBJ1-6; no definite D call. CDR3 length: 11 residues. Germline V lookup: CDR1 PRHDT, CDR2 FYEKMQ (reference sequence). For the CDR3, the DNA is TGTGCCAGCAGCACCCATTCACCCATCCACTTC. Its translation: CASSTHSPIHF.

The sample holds a few counts of this clone. The chain joins TRBV9 to TRBJ2-3, with TRBD2 matching over 12 bases. CDR1 and CDR2 (germline): SGDLS, YYNGEE. V lost 2 bases to trimming and J lost 6 bases; unmatched junction nucleotides: 7. The CDR3 has 16 residues. CDR3 loop: CASSVGPSGRGDTQYF. The CDR3 nucleotides read TGTGCCAGCAGCGTGGGGCCTAGCGGGAGGGGCGATACGCAGTATTTT. Full variable domain (remainder filled in from reference TRBV9 and TRBJ2-3): DSGVTQTPKHLITATGQRVTLRCSPRSGDLSVYWYQQSLDQGLQFLIQYYNGEERAKGNILERFSAQQFPDLHSELNLSSLELGDSALYFCASSVGPSGRGDTQYFGPGTRLTVL.

J is TRBJ1-4 and V is TRBV20-1; D unclear. The CDR3 is 11 amino acids. Germline V gene sequence: CDR1 DFQATT, CDR2 SNEGSKA (reference sequence). Trimming shortened V by 1 base and J by 8 bases, and 5 bases separated the two germline ends. The CDR3 coding sequence is TGCAGTGCTAGAGTGCGGGAAAAACTGTTTTTT. Translation gives CSARVREKLFF.

This clone was detected only a few times. This chain joins TRBV28 and TRBJ2-1; maybe TRBD1 (6 bases). The germline V gene has CDR1 MDHEN and CDR2 SYDVKM. The V end was cut by 5 bases, the J end by 7 bases, with 18 bases between. CDR3 length: 15 amino acids. DNA of the CDR3: TGTGCCAGCAGTACCCCTCAGGGGCGTTTGAATGAGCAGTTCTTC. Its translation is CASSTPQGRLNEQFF.

This rearrangement joins TRBV7-3 to TRBJ2-3; 8 positions agree with TRBD2. The germline gives CDR1 SGHTA, CDR2 FQGTGA. The length of the CDR3 is 14 residues. Trimming at V came to 5 bases and at J to 6 bases, leaving 7 bases not matched to a gene. CDR3 protein: CASSPMTSADTQYF. For the CDR3, the DNA is TGTGCCAGCAGCCCGATGACTAGCGCCGATACGCAGTATTTT.

This chain links TRBV10-1 with TRBJ2-3, with a weak D call TRBD1 (6 bases). CDR1 and CDR2 from the germline V gene are WNHNN and SYGVQD (reference sequence). Trimming pared 2 bases from V and 4 bases from J, leaving 10 bases between. CDR3 size: 14 residues. CDR3: CASSEIQGSDTQYF. The CDR3 nucleotides are TGCGCCAGCAGTGAGATACAGGGCTCAGATACGCAGTATTTT.

Only a few counts were recorded for this clone. This sequence joins TRBV27 and TRBJ1-4; maybe TRBD1 (6 bases). V was trimmed by 6 bases and J by 3 bases, leaving 20 bases between them. The CDR3 consists of 17 residues. Germline CDR1 and CDR2: MNHEY and SMNVEV (reference sequence). The CDR3 here is CASSPTQGRVANEKLFF. In DNA form, the CDR3 reads TGTGCCAGCAGCCCTACCCAGGGGAGGGTGGCTAATGAAAAACTGTTTTTT.

This clone came up a few times. The chain has TRBV9 and TRBJ1-2; D might be TRBD1 (5 bases). The germline V and J ends were trimmed by 3 bases and 5 bases, with 11 bases remaining between them. The germline gives CDR1 SGDLS, CDR2 YYNGEE. The CDR3 sequence is 13 residues long. CDR3 bases: TGTGCCAGCAGCGGACTCGGGGGATATGGCTACACCTTC. It yields the protein CASSGLGGYGYTF.

Only a few counts were recorded for this clone. The chain combines TRBV19 with TRBJ2-1; 7 positions agree with TRBD2. Germline V gene sequence: CDR1 LNHDA, CDR2 SQIVND (reference sequence). With 3 bases clipped from V and 4 bases from J, the junction kept 12 bases outside the gene matches. This CDR3 spans 17 amino acids. The CDR3 loop is CASSMLLADATYNEQFF. CDR3 coding DNA: TGTGCCAGTAGTATGTTGCTAGCGGACGCAACATACAATGAGCAGTTCTTC.

The chain uses TRBV28 and TRBJ2-1; 7 bases align to TRBD1. Germline V CDR1 and CDR2: MDHEN, SYDVKM. This CDR3 has 14 residues. V lost 5 bases, J lost 2 bases, and 3 bases stayed unmatched. The CDR3, as DNA: TGTGCCAGCAGTGGGCAGGGGGCCTACAATGAGCAGTTCTTC. It translates to CASSGQGAYNEQFF.

This clone was seen more than once but under ten times. The chain links TRBV30 to TRBJ2-4; D is ambiguous. With 1 base removed from V and 2 bases from J, the gap between germline ends came to 6 bases. The CDR3 covers 13 residues. Germline loops: CDR1 GTSNPN, CDR2 SVGIG (reference sequence). The CDR3 region has the DNA TGTGCCTGGAGTGGAGCTACCAAAAACATTCAGTACTTC. Translating it yields CAWSGATKNIQYF.